Included here is one TCR beta chain sequence, with context. This clone was observed once. Its antigen has not been determined. No much larger clonotype is one base removed from it; base qualities were not supplied. The data are from a study of glioma-infiltrating T cells after dendritic cell vaccination (TCRdb year 2016). The study in broad terms: Of the approximately 15 glioblastoma patients in the cohort, all drawn from Phase I and II dendritic cell vaccination trials, 9 were newly diagnosed and 6 had recurrent disease. The vaccine consisted of monocyte-derived dendritic cells cultured seven to eight days with IL-4 and GM-CSF, then pulsed overnight with autologous tumor lysate. Deep sequencing of TCR beta CDR3 regions was used to quantify tumor-infiltrating lymphocyte content and compare tumor and blood repertoires in dendritic cell-vaccinated glioblastoma patients. Survival after dendritic cell vaccination was correlated with TCR sequencing metrics, such as TIL content and the overlap between tumor and blood repertoires. Between about 2002 and 2012, the patients were given dendritic cell vaccination pulsed with autologous tumor lysate. Each patient was given three intradermal dendritic cell vaccine injections, spaced two weeks apart, in the arm below the axilla.

What the work shows at the level of the full study, not this receptor alone: The cohort was small and heterogeneous, few patients had complete blood and tumor sets, and even fewer had initial-recurrent tumor pairs. Higher estimated pretreatment TIL content predicted longer time to progression and overall survival after dendritic cell vaccination. No direct relationship between TCR clonality and survival was found, suggesting that a diverse polyclonal response may matter. The three-group TCR overlap response model was described as speculative and requiring prospective validation.

The V end gives up 11 bases and the J end 2 bases, leaving 10 bases in the junction not matched to a gene. The germline V gene (reference sequence) provides CDR1 LNHDA and CDR2 SQIVND. The CDR3 covers 14 residues, taking in both the cysteine and the phenylalanine. Kept here is only the CDR3 DNA, which spans 42 bases and is read in frame from base 1. Using the immunoSEQ assay, TCRB CDR3 regions were amplified from 2 micrograms of genomic DNA, or from all available DNA when less than that was on hand. For multiplex PCR, 60 forward primers for TCR V beta segments and 13 reverse primers for J beta segments were used. To estimate reads per starting template, synthetic control templates were spiked into each sample at limiting dilution. Sequencing produced 87 bp reads on the Illumina HiSeq System. In the source study's methods: PCR and sequencing errors were removed by a nearest neighbor algorithm that merged closely related sequences. TCR overlap was measured as the percentage of unique tumor TCR beta sequences that were also present in the peripheral blood of the same patient. This is the immuneACCESS table as TCRdb keeps it, with only in-frame sequences that have V and J called. A part of the clones is gone; compared with another copy, unresolved V genes explain less than half, and the rest is unexplained. Clone size and V and J calls were adopted from that table, with D and trimming inferred from the DNA. In all, the sample holds tens of thousands of clones, and more than 75% of those were seen once. Together, the top ten hold 2.5% to 3% of the sample.

Patients were selected for having adequate residual fresh-frozen tumor tissue and more than two years of available survival data. Molecular status otherwise varied across the glioblastoma patients, but none of them carried an isocitrate dehydrogenase mutation. PBMC collection took place before vaccination, two weeks after the third vaccination, and at tumor progression if progression occurred. The Qiagen DNeasy Blood extraction Kit was used for extraction of genomic DNA. The rearrangement joined TRBV19 to TRBJ2-7; 9 bases in the junction line up with TRBD2. The origin of this receptor is a human donor with glioblastoma. Source: blood, taken before dendritic cell vaccination. The CDR3 here reads CASAPAGGTYEQYF. The nucleotides read TGTGCCTCAGCCCCGGCGGGGGGGACCTACGAGCAGTACTTC.